Presented here are 29 T cell receptor beta chains from one specimen sequenced in a study of a mutant IDH1 vaccine in newly diagnosed glioma. Data came from immunoSEQ multiplex PCR; TCRdb stores just in-frame clones and leaves some out. In the table there are 60,000 or so clones, approximately 84% of which are singletons. These receptors have no known antigen. Time point given: week 23, last vaccination. A 20-mer mutant IDH1 peptide at 300 ug was injected subcutaneously with topical imiquimod. The sequencing used PBMCs, collected from a glioma patient whose treatment included an IDH1 peptide vaccine. All receptors come from a man under 40 with glioma.

The chain uses TRBV28 and TRBJ1-2; TRBD1 is a possible D gene (6 bases). Between the trimmed V and J ends, which lost 7 bases and 10 bases, there was a span of 22 bases. The CDR3 is 14 residues long. CDR1 and CDR2 from the germline V gene are MDHEN and SYDVKM. This CDR3 reads CASKHTLGQRDYTF. CDR3 nucleotides: TGTGCCAGCAAACATACCCTAGGACAGCGGGACTACACCTTC.

The chain carries TRBV6-6 and TRBJ2-1, with D unclear. The CDR3 is made up of 11 amino acids. Trimming cost V 2 bases and J 5 bases, with 1 base left between them. The V gene's germline CDR1 is MNHNY and CDR2 SVGAGI (reference sequence). Written as DNA, the CDR3 is TGTGCCAGCAGTTACGACAATGAGCAGTTCTTC. Its protein is CASSYDNEQFF.

The count of this clone is one. The J gene is TRBJ2-3, the V gene TRBV29-1, with a tentative D call TRBD2 (6 bases). The CDR3 totals 14 residues. The germline V gene has CDR1 SQVTM and CDR2 ANQGSEA. V lost 7 bases, J lost 5 bases, and 19 bases lay in between. The CDR3 reads CSAGTPILRDTQYF. The CDR3 nucleotides read TGCAGCGCCGGGACTCCCATTTTACGAGATACGCAGTATTTT.

The chain recombines TRBV19 with TRBJ2-3; TRBD2 might be the D (6 bases). Germline CDR1 LNHDA, CDR2 SQIVND (reference sequence). CDR3 length: 14 amino acids. The ends were cut back, 3 bases at V and 4 bases at J, with 11 bases in the middle. CDR3 sequence: CASSMGRRADTQYF. The CDR3 DNA is TGTGCCAGTAGTATGGGGAGGAGGGCAGATACGCAGTATTTT.

V usage is TRBV30 and J usage is TRBJ1-1; a possible D gene is TRBD1 (5 bases). V was pared by 3 bases and J by 0 bases, with 8 bases between. CDR1 and CDR2 from the germline V gene are GTSNPN and SVGIG (reference sequence). CDR3 length equals 13 residues. CDR3 in amino acids: CAWRTAMNTEAFF. The DNA for the CDR3 is TGTGCCTGGAGGACAGCCATGAACACTGAAGCTTTCTTT.

This chain uses TRBV6-4 with TRBJ1-1, with 10 bases aligning to TRBD1. Germline trimming cut 6 bases from V and 5 bases from J; bases unmatched to any gene: 9. Germline CDR1 is MRHNA and CDR2 is SNTAGT. This CDR3 spans 15 amino acids. CDR3 sequence (DNA): TGTGCCAGCAGCCCGGACAGGGGGGGAAGAACTGAAGCTTTCTTT. Translated: CASSPDRGGRTEAFF.

The chain joins TRBV28 to TRBJ1-6, with 10 bases matching TRBD1. The germline gives CDR1 MDHEN, CDR2 SYDVKM. The CDR3 is made up of 13 amino acids. J was trimmed by 16 bases and V by 8 bases; bases with no gene match: 11. The CDR3 DNA follows: TGTGCCAGCCTAGACAGGGGGCGGGTATTTCTCCACTTT. Residues: CASLDRGRVFLHF. The full variable domain, completed using reference TRBV28 and TRBJ1-6, is DVKVTQSSRYLVKRTGEKVFLECVQDMDHENMFWYRQDPGLGLRLIYFSYDVKMKEKGDIPEGYSVSREKKERFSLILESASTNQTSMYLCASLDRGRVFLHFGNGTRLTVT.

This clone has just a few counts. V gene TRBV13 combines with J gene TRBJ1-2, with a tentative D call TRBD1 (5 bases). This CDR3 is 14 amino acids long. Trimming shortened V by 5 bases and J by 4 bases, and 14 bases separated the two germline ends. Looked up from germline, CDR1 is PRHDT and CDR2 is FYEKMQ (reference sequence). For the CDR3, the DNA is TGTGCCAGCAGCCCAGGGTCCTCTTCCTATGGCTACACCTTC. Its protein is CASSPGSSSYGYTF.

This chain uses TRBV5-1 with TRBJ1-4; D remains unclear. The germline gives CDR1 SGHRS, CDR2 YFSETQ. CDR3 length equals 15 residues. V lost 4 bases and J lost 0, with 10 bases in between. The CDR3 loop is CASSRLGATNEKLFF. Written as DNA, the CDR3 is TGCGCCAGCAGCCGGCTGGGCGCAACTAATGAAAAACTGTTTTTT.

The chain has TRBV29-1 and TRBJ2-1; TRBD1 aligns across 9 bases. Germline CDR1 SQVTM, CDR2 ANQGSEA. This CDR3 contains 15 residues. V lost 5 bases to trimming and J lost 4 bases; unmatched junction nucleotides: 9. CDR3 DNA: TGCAGCGTTTACGGGACAGGGATTTTTTACAATGAGCAGTTCTTC. Encoded protein: CSVYGTGIFYNEQFF.

The V call is TRBV2, the J call TRBJ2-5; 8 nucleotides line up with TRBD1. Germline CDR1 is SNHLY and CDR2 is FYNNEI. Germline trimming cut 8 bases from V and 5 bases from J; bases unmatched to any gene: 7. The CDR3 is made up of 13 amino acids. In DNA form, the CDR3 reads TGTGCCAGCGGCCCAGGGGGCAGTGAGACCCAGTACTTC. Residues: CASGPGGSETQYF.

This clone has a single count. This chain joins TRBV15 and TRBJ1-1, with 12 positions matching TRBD1. Germline trimming cut 3 bases from V and 1 base from J; bases unmatched to any gene: 3. The CDR3 runs to 16 residues. CDR1 is LNHNV, CDR2 YYDKDF, per germline (reference sequence). The CDR3 region has the DNA TGTGCCACCAGCAGGGGGACAGGGGGCAAGAACACTGAAGCTTTCTTT. It codes for CATSRGTGGKNTEAFF.

The chain couples TRBV11-2 to TRBJ1-5, with D tentatively TRBD1 (6 bases). Germline V gives CDR1 SGHAT, CDR2 FQNNGV. This CDR3 has 15 residues. Trimming shortened V by 3 bases and J by 1 base, and 10 bases separated the two germline ends. In DNA form, the CDR3 reads TGTGCCAGCAGCTTTGGGGGGCGCAGCAATCAGCCCCAGCATTTT. It specifies CASSFGGRSNQPQHF.

V is TRBV6-5 and J is TRBJ2-2, with D possibly called TRBD1 or TRBD2 (5 bases each). The V gene lost 4 bases and the J gene lost 0 bases, with 6 bases spanning the gap. Germline values: CDR1 MNHEY, CDR2 SVGAGI. The CDR3 loop spans 14 amino acids. Here the CDR3 reads CASSLGANTGELFF. CDR3 in DNA: TGTGCCAGCAGTTTGGGGGCGAACACCGGGGAGCTGTTTTTT.

This clone showed up just once. V and J are TRBV6-4 and TRBJ2-7; D remains ambiguous. This CDR3 has 15 amino acids. The germline V and J ends were trimmed by 3 bases and 3 bases, with 15 bases remaining between them. CDR1 is MRHNA and CDR2 is SNTAGT in the germline V gene. CDR3 sequence: CASSERLLNNYEQYF. Here the CDR3 DNA reads TGTGCCAGCAGTGAGCGGCTCCTTAACAACTACGAGCAGTACTTC.

The chain uses TRBV20-1 and TRBJ2-1; D is uncertain. The CDR3 is made up of 11 amino acids. Germline assignment: CDR1 DFQATT and CDR2 SNEGSKA (reference sequence). Trimming removed 3 bases from V and 13 bases from J, with 13 bases in between. CDR3 in DNA: TGCAGTGCTAGTAGGGAAGAGGTTCAGTTCTTC. Its protein product is CSASREEVQFF.

V usage is TRBV5-4 and J usage is TRBJ2-1; D is uncertain. This CDR3 is 15 amino acids long. Germline V lookup: CDR1 SGHNT, CDR2 YYREEE (reference sequence). V was cut by 0 bases and J by 3 bases, with 10 bases left in between. The CDR3 nucleotides read TGTGCCAGCAGCTTGGGGACCCCGGGCTACAATGAGCAGTTCTTC. Amino acids: CASSLGTPGYNEQFF.

This clone was seen once. In the same sample, other DNA sequences code for this CDR3. This chain joins TRBV5-1 and TRBJ2-1; D is unclear. V dropped 1 base and J dropped 5 bases, with 4 bases sitting between them. The CDR3 spans 12 residues. From germline, CDR1 is SGHRS and CDR2 YFSETQ. CDR3 amino acids: CASSLTDNEQFF. The CDR3 region has the DNA TGCGCCAGCAGCTTGACCGACAATGAGCAGTTCTTC.

The chain employs TRBV27 and TRBJ2-7; perhaps TRBD1 as D (5 bases). Germline assignment: CDR1 MNHEY and CDR2 SMNVEV (reference sequence). The V end lost 6 bases, the J end lost 2 bases, and 11 bases lay between the germline ends. The length of the CDR3 is 13 residues. CDR3 nucleotides: TGTGCCAGCAGCCGACAGATAACCTACGAGCAGTACTTC. It yields the protein CASSRQITYEQYF.

The DNA of the CDR3 is TGTGCCAGCAGCTTAATTCCTAGCCAAGAGACCCAGTACTTC. Translating it yields CASSLIPSQETQYF. The rearrangement links TRBV11-2 to TRBJ2-5; D not certain. This CDR3 has 14 amino acids. The germline V gene has CDR1 SGHAT and CDR2 FQNNGV. V was shortened by 2 bases and J by 1 base, with 8 bases between the two germline ends.

The rearrangement joins TRBV30 to TRBJ1-5; D is perhaps TRBD1 (5 bases). CDR1 and CDR2 (germline): GTSNPN, SVGIG (reference sequence). V was shortened by 5 bases and J by 1 base, with 9 bases between the two germline ends. This CDR3 region has 13 residues. CDR3 coding DNA: TGTGCCTGGGCCGGGGACAGCAATCAGCCCCAGCATTTT. The encoded protein is CAWAGDSNQPQHF.

The chain recombines TRBV6-4 with TRBJ1-6; D might be TRBD1 (6 bases). The CDR3 sequence is 14 residues long. Trimming cost V 3 bases and J 7 bases, with 10 bases left between them. Germline lookup yields CDR1 MRHNA and CDR2 SNTAGT. The CDR3 region has the DNA TGTGCCAGCAGTGAGAACAGGGACAATTCACCCCTCCACTTT. Its protein is CASSENRDNSPLHF.

The chain carries TRBV7-9 and TRBJ1-1, with 9 positions matching TRBD1. CDR1 SEHNR and CDR2 FQNEAQ come from the germline V gene (reference sequence). The CDR3 is 13 residues long. The J segment lost 5 bases and the V segment lost 10 bases, leaving 8 bases of the junction unmatched. CDR3: CATTGGPITEAFF. CDR3 coding DNA: TGTGCCACCACAGGGGGCCCTATAACTGAAGCTTTCTTT.

V gene TRBV4-2 combines with J gene TRBJ1-1; possibly TRBD1 for D (6 bases). Germline CDR1 reads LGHNA; CDR2 reads YNFKEQ. With 0 bases removed from V and 6 bases from J, the gap between germline ends came to 8 bases. The CDR3 is made up of 13 amino acids. The CDR3 reads CASSQDYRAEAFF. CDR3 nucleotide sequence: TGTGCCAGCAGCCAAGATTACAGGGCTGAAGCTTTCTTT.

The chain employs TRBV11-3 and TRBJ2-1; D not resolved. CDR1 SGHNT and CDR2 YENEEA come from the germline V gene. The CDR3 covers 14 residues. V gave up 1 base and J gave up 8 bases, with 12 bases separating them. The CDR3 protein is CASSLGPLRDEQFF. CDR3 DNA sequence: TGTGCCAGCAGCTTAGGTCCCCTGAGAGATGAGCAGTTCTTC.

This sequence joins TRBV5-1 and TRBJ2-3, with 10 bases aligning to TRBD1. This CDR3 is built from 16 residues. Trimming took 3 bases from V and 5 from J; bases not matched to a gene: 9. CDR1 is SGHRS and CDR2 is YFSETQ in the germline V gene. CDR3 residues: CASSSADRGKGDTQYF. The CDR3 DNA follows: TGCGCCAGCAGCTCGGCGGACAGGGGGAAAGGAGATACGCAGTATTTT.

The rearrangement joins TRBV5-6 to TRBJ2-2; D remains unclear. The germline V gene encodes CDR1 SGHDT and CDR2 YYEEEE. With 4 bases removed from V and 5 bases from J, the gap between germline ends came to 12 bases. The CDR3 runs 14 residues. The CDR3, as DNA: TGTGCCAGCAGCAGGGCGACGGTAACCGGGGAGCTGTTTTTT. It codes for CASSRATVTGELFF.

The genes are TRBV2 and TRBJ2-2, with D possibly being TRBD2 (5 bases). Germline assignment: CDR1 SNHLY and CDR2 FYNNEI. CDR3 length equals 13 residues. V lost 7 bases and J 2 bases, leaving 8 bases between the germline ends. CDR3 loop: CASTRENTGELFF. In DNA form, the CDR3 reads TGTGCCAGCACGAGGGAAAACACCGGGGAGCTGTTTTTT. The full variable domain, completed using reference TRBV2 and TRBJ2-2, is EPEVTQTPSHQVTQMGQEVILRCVPISNHLYFYWYRQILGQKVEFLVSFYNNEISEKSEIFDDQFSVERPDGSNFTLKIRSTKLEDSAMYFCASTRENTGELFFGEGSRLTVL.

This clone was seen a handful of times. The chain couples TRBV6-5 to TRBJ1-1, with D uncertain. The CDR3 spans 15 residues. V gave up 2 bases and J gave up 1 base, with 11 bases separating them. Per germline, CDR1 MNHEY and CDR2 SVGAGI. The CDR3 bases are TGTGCCAGCAGTTACGCGGGCTTGAAGAACACTGAAGCTTTCTTT. Translating gives CASSYAGLKNTEAFF.